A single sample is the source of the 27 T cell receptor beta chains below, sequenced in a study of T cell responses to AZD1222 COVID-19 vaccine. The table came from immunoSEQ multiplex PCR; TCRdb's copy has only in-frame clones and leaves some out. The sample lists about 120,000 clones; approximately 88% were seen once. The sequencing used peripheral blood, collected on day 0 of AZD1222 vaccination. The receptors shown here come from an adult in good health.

For the CDR3, the DNA is TGTGCCAGTAGTATAGACGGGTGGGCAACTAATGAAAAACTGTTTTTT. Encoded protein: CASSIDGWATNEKLFF. J is TRBJ1-4 and V is TRBV19; D is undetermined. The V end was cut by 0 bases, the J end by 0 bases, with 8 bases between. Germline CDR1 and CDR2: LNHDA and SQIVND (reference sequence). This CDR3 has 16 residues. Looking up the rest from reference TRBV19 and TRBJ1-4 gives the full variable domain: DGGITQSPKYLFRKEGQNVTLSCEQNLNHDAMYWYRQDPGQGLRLIYYSQIVNDFQKGDIAEGYSVSREKKESFPLTVTSAQKNPTAFYLCASSIDGWATNEKLFFGSGTQLSVL.

CDR3 amino acids: CASSLTDRGNTEAFF. As DNA, the CDR3 is TGTGCCAGCAGTCTCACCGACAGGGGGAACACTGAAGCTTTCTTT. The genes are TRBV6-5 and TRBJ1-1; TRBD1 matches 8 bases. The germline CDR1 and CDR2 sequences are MNHEY and SVGAGI. CDR3 length: 15 residues. The junction had 6 bases not matched to a gene; V was cut back by 5 bases and J by 1 base.

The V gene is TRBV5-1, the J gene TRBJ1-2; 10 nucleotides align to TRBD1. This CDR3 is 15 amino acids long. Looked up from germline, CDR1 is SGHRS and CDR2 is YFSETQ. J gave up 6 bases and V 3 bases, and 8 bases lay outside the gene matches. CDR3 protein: CASSSSGDRGDGYTF. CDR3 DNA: TGCGCCAGCAGCTCCTCCGGGGACAGGGGCGATGGCTACACCTTC.

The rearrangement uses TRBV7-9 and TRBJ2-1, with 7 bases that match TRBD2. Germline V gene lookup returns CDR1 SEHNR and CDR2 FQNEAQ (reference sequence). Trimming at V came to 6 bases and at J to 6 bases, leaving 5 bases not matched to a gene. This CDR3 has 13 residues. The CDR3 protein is CASRRERPNEQFF. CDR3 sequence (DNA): TGTGCCAGCAGGCGGGAGAGGCCCAATGAGCAGTTCTTC.

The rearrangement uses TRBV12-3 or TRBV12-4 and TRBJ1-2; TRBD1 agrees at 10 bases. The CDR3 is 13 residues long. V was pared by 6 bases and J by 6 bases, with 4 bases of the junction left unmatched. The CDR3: CASSPGQGDGYTF. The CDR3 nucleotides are TGTGCCAGCAGCCCCGGACAGGGGGATGGCTACACCTTC.

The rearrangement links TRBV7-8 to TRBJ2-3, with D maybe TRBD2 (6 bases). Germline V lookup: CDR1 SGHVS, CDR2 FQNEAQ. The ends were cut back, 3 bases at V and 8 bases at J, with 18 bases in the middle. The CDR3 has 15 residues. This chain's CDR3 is CASSFGDGGTFTQYF. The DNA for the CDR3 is TGTGCCAGCAGCTTCGGCGATGGGGGGACGTTTACGCAGTATTTT.

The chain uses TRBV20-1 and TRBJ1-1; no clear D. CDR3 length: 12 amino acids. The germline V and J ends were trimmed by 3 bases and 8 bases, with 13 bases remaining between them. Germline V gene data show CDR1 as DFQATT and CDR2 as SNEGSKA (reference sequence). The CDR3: CSASHTGLEAFF. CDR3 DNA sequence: TGCAGTGCTAGTCACACCGGGCTCGAAGCTTTCTTT.

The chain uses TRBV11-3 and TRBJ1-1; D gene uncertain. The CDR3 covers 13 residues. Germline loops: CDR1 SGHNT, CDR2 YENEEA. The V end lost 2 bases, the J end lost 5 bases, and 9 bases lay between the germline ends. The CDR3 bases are TGTGCCAGCAGCTTAAATGACGGTACTGAAGCTTTCTTT. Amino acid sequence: CASSLNDGTEAFF.

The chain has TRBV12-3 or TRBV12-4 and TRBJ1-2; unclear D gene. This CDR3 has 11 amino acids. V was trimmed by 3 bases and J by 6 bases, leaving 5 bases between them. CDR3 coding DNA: TGTGCCAGCAGTTTGGGCGATGGCTACACCTTC. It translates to CASSLGDGYTF.

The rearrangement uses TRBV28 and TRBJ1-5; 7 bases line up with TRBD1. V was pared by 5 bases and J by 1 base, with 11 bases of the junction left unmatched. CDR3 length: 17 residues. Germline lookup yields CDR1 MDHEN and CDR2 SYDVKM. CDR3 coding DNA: TGTGCCAGCAGTCCGCAACAGGGGTTAATGAGCAATCAGCCCCAGCATTTT. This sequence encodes CASSPQQGLMSNQPQHF.

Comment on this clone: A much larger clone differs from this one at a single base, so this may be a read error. CDR3 protein: CASSTTYEQYF. The CDR3 region has the DNA TGTGCCAGCAGCACAACCTACGAGCAGTACTTC. The chain recombines TRBV11-2 with TRBJ2-7; the D is unclear. Germline V gene sequence: CDR1 SGHAT, CDR2 FQNNGV. V was cut by 5 bases and J by 2 bases, with 4 bases left in between. The CDR3 extends over 11 amino acids.

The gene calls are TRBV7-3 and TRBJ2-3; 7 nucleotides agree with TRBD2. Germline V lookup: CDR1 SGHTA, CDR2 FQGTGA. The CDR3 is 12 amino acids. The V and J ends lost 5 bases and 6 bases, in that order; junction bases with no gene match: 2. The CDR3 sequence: CASSPGGDTQYF. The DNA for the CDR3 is TGTGCCAGCAGCCCCGGGGGGGATACGCAGTATTTT.

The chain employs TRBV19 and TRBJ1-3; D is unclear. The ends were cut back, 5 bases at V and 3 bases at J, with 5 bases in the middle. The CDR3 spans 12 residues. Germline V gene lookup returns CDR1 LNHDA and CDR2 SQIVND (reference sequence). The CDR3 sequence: CASSAVGNTIYF. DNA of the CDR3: TGTGCCAGTAGTGCGGTTGGAAACACCATATATTTT.

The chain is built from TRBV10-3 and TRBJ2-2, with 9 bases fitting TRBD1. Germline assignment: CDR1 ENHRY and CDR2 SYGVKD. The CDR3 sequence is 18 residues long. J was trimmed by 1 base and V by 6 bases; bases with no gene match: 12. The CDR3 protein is CAISFRDRVTENTGELFF. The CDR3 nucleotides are TGTGCCATCAGCTTCCGGGACAGGGTCACCGAGAACACCGGGGAGCTGTTTTTT.

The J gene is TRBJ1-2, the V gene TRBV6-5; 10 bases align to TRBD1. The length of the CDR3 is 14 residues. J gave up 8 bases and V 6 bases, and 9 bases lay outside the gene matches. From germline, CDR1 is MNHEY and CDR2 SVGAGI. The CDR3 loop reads CASRRTGTGEGYTF. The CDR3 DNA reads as TGTGCCAGCAGGCGGACCGGGACAGGGGAAGGCTACACCTTC.

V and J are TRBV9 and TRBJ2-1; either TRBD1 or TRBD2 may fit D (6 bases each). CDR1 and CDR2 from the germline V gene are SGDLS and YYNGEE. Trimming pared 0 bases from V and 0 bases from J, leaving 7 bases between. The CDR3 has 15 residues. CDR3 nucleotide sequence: TGTGCCAGCAGCGTAGGGGGGGCCTCCTACAATGAGCAGTTCTTC. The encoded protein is CASSVGGASYNEQFF. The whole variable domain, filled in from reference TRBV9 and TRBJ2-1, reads DSGVTQTPKHLITATGQRVTLRCSPRSGDLSVYWYQQSLDQGLQFLIQYYNGEERAKGNILERFSAQQFPDLHSELNLSSLELGDSALYFCASSVGGASYNEQFFGPGTRLTVL.

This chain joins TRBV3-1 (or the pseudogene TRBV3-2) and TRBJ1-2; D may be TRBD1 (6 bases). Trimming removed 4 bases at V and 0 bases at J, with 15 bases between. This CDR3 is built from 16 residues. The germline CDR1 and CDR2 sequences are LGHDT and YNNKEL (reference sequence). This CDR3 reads CASSPPGGRANYGYTF. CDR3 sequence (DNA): TGTGCCAGCAGCCCCCCCGGGGGGCGGGCTAACTATGGCTACACCTTC.

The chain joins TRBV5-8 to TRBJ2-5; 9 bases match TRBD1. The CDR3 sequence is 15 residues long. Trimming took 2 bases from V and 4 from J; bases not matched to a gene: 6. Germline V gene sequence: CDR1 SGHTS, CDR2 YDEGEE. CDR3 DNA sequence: TGTGCCAGCAGCTTACCGGGACAGGGACCAGAGACCCAGTACTTC. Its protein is CASSLPGQGPETQYF. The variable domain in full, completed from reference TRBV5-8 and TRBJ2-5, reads EAGVTQSPTHLIKTRGQQATLRCSPISGHTSVYWYQQALGLGLQFLLWYDEGEERNRGNFPPRFSGRQFPNYSSELNVNALELEDSALYLCASSLPGQGPETQYFGPGTRLLVL.

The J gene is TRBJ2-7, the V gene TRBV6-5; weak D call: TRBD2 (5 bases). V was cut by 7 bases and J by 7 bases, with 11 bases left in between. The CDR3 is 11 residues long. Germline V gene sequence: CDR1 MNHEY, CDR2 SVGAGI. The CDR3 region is CASTQGGEQYF. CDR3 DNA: TGTGCCAGCACCCAAGGAGGTGAGCAGTACTTC.

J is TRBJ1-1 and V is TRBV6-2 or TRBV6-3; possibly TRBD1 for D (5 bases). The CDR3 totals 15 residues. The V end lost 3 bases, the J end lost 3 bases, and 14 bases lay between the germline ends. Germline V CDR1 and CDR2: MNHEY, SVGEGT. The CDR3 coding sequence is TGTGCCAGCAGTTATCAGGGTAACCTTGACACTGAAGCTTTCTTT. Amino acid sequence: CASSYQGNLDTEAFF.

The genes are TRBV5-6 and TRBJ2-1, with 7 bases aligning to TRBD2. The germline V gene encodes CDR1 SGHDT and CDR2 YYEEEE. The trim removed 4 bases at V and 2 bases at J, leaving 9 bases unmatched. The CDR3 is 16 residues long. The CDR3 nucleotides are TGTGCCAGCAGCCCGGGACTACAAATAACCTACAATGAGCAGTTCTTC. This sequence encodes CASSPGLQITYNEQFF.

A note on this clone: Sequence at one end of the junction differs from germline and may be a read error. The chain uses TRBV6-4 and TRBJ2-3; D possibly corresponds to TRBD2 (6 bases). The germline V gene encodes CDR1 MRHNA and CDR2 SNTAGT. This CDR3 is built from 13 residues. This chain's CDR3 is CASSVTSRDTQYF. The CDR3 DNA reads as TGTGCCAGCAGTGTTACTAGCAGAGATACGCAGTATTTT.

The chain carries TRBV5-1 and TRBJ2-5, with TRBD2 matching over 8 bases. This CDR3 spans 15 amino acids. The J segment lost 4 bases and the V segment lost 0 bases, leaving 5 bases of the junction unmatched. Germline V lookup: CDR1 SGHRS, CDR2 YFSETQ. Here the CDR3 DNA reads TGCGCCAGCAGCTTGGAATTGGCGGGGGGAGAGACCCAGTACTTC. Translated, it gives CASSLELAGGETQYF.

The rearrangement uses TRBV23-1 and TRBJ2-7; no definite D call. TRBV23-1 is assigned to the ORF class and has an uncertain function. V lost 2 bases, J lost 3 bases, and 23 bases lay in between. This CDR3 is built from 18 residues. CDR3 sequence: CASSQHYRPTGDIYEQYF. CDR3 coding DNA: TGCGCCAGCAGTCAACATTACAGACCTACCGGCGATATCTACGAGCAGTACTTC.

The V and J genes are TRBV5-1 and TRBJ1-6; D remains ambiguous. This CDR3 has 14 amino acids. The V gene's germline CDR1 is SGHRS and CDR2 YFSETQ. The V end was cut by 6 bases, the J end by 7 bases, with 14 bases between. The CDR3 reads CASTLGLRNSPLHF. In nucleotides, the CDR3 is TGCGCCAGCACTCTTGGATTACGGAATTCACCCCTCCACTTT.

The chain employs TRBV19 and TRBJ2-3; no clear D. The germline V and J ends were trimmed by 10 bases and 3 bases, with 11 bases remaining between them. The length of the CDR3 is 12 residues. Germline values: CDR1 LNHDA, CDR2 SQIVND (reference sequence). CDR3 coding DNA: TGTGCCACTATCGGGCAGACAGATACGCAGTATTTT. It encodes CATIGQTDTQYF.

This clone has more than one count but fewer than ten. CDR3 loop: CASSPTAPYEQYF. DNA for the CDR3: TGTGCCAGCAGCCCCACCGCCCCCTACGAGCAGTACTTC. The chain links TRBV7-9 to TRBJ2-7; D remains ambiguous. V lost 5 bases and J lost 2, with 10 bases in between. The CDR3 spans 13 residues. Germline lookup yields CDR1 SEHNR and CDR2 FQNEAQ (reference sequence).